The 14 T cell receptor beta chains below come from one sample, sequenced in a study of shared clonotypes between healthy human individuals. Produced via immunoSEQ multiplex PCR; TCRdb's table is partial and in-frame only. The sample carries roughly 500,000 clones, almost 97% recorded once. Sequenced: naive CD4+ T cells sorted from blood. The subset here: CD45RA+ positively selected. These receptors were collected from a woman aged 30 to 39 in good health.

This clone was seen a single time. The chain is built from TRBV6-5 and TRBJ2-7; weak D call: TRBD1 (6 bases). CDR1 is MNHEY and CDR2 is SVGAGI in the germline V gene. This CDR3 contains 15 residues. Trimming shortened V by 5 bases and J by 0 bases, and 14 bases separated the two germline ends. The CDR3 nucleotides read TGTGCCAGCAGTGTCAGGGGTCTTCGCTCCTACGAGCAGTACTTC. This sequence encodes CASSVRGLRSYEQYF.

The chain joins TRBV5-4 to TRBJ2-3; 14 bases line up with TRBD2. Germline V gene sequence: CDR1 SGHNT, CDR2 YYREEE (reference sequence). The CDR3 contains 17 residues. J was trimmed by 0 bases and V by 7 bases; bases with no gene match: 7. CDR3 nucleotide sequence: TGTGCCAGCTCGGAGACTAGCGGGAGGGCCAGCACAGATACGCAGTATTTT. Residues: CASSETSGRASTDTQYF.

DNA for the CDR3: TGTGCCTGGAGTGGGGGTGGGGGACAGTACTTC. Protein product: CAWSGGGGQYF. The rearrangement joins TRBV30 to TRBJ2-7; D assignment may be TRBD1 or TRBD2 (5 bases each). Germline V gene data show CDR1 as GTSNPN and CDR2 as SVGIG (reference sequence). The CDR3 totals 11 residues. Trimming left V 1 base short and J 10 bases short, with 11 bases between.

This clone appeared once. Here the CDR3 reads CASSFLEMETQYF. CDR3 coding DNA: TGCGCCAGCAGCTTTCTCGAGATGGAGACCCAGTACTTC. The V gene is TRBV5-1, the J gene TRBJ2-5; unclear D gene. CDR1 and CDR2 (germline): SGHRS, YFSETQ. The V end was cut by 2 bases, the J end by 5 bases, with 10 bases between. This CDR3 region has 13 residues.

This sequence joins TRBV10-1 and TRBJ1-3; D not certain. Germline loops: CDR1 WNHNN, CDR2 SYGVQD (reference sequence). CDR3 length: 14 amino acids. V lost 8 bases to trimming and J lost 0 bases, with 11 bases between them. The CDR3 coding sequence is TGCGCCAGCCCGAGGGTTAGCTCTGGAAACACCATATATTTT. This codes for CASPRVSSGNTIYF.

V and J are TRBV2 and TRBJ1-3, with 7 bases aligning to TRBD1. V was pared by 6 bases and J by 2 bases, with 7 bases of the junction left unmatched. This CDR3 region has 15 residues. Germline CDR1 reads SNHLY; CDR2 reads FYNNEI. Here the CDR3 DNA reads TGTGCCAGCAGCGACACAGGGGTTCCTGGAAACACCATATATTTT. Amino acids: CASSDTGVPGNTIYF.

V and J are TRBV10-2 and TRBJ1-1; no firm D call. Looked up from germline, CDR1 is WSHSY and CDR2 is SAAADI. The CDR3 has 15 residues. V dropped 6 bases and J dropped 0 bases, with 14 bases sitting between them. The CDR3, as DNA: TGCGCCAGCAGGGACTCAATTAGAATGAACACTGAAGCTTTCTTT. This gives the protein CASRDSIRMNTEAFF.

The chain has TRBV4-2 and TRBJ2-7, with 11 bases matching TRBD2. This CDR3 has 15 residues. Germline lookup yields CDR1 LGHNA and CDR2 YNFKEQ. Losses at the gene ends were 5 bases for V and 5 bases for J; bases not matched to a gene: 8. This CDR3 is CASSLRLAGGHEQYF. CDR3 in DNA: TGTGCCAGCAGCTTGAGGCTAGCGGGAGGTCACGAGCAGTACTTC.

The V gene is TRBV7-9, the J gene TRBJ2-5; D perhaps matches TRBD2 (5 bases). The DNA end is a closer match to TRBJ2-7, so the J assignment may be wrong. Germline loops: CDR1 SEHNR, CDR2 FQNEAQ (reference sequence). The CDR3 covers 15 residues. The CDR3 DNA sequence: TGTGCCAGCAGCTCCGGGAACTTTCGCAACTACGAGCAGTACTTC. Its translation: CASSSGNFRNYEQYF.

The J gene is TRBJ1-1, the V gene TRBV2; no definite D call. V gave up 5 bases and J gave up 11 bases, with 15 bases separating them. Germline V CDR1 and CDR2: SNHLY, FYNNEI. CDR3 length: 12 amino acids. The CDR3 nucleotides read TGTGCCAGCAGTAGAAGTGCGGCAGTCGCTTTCTTT. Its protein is CASSRSAAVAFF.

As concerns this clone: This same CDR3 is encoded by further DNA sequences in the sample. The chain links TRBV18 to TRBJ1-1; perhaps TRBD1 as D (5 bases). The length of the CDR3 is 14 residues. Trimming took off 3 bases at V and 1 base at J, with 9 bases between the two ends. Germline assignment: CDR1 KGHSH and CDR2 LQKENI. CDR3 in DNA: TGTGCCAGCTCACCCAAAGGACAGAACACTGAAGCTTTCTTT. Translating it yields CASSPKGQNTEAFF.

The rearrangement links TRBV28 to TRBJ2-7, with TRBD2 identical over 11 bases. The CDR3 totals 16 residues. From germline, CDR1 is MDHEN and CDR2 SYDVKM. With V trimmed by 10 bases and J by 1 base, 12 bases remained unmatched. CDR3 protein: CATRTPGTSGSYEQYF. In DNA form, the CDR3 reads TGTGCCACCAGAACACCTGGGACTAGCGGATCCTACGAGCAGTACTTC.

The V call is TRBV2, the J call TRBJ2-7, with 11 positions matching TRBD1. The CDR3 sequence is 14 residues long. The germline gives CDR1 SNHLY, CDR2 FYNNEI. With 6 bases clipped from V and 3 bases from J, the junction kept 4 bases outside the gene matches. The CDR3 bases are TGTGCCAGCAGGACCGGGACAGGGGGCTACGAGCAGTACTTC. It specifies CASRTGTGGYEQYF.

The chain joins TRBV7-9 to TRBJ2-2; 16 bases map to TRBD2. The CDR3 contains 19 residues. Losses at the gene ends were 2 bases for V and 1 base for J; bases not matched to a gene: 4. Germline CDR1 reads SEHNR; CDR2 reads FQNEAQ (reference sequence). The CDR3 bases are TGTGCCAGCAGCTTACGCGGGACTAGCGGGAGGGGGAACACCGGGGAGCTGTTTTTT. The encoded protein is CASSLRGTSGRGNTGELFF. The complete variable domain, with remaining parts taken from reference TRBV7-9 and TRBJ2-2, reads DTGVSQNPRHKITKRGQNVTFRCDPISEHNRLYWYRQTLGQGPEFLTYFQNEAQLEKSRLLSDRFSAERPKGSFSTLEIQRTEQGDSAMYLCASSLRGTSGRGNTGELFFGEGSRLTVL.